Each of the 28 T cell receptor beta chains below was sequenced from the same sample in a study of blood T cell repertoires in COVID-19. Clones were sequenced by immunoSEQ multiplex PCR, and TCRdb holds only the in-frame ones, with some missing. This repertoire shows 250,000 to 350,000 clones, about 82% found once; its top ten account for under 2%. Sequenced: peripheral blood. Receptors were obtained from a woman between 45 and 65 years old with acute or convalescent COVID-19.

V gene TRBV5-5 combines with J gene TRBJ1-4; no clear D. Trimming took off 4 bases at V and 2 bases at J, with 9 bases between the two ends. CDR1 and CDR2 (germline): SGHKS, YYEKEE (reference sequence). CDR3 length: 14 amino acids. The CDR3 sequence is CASSPQSTNEKLFF. CDR3 sequence (DNA): TGTGCCAGCAGCCCGCAGTCCACTAATGAAAAACTGTTTTTT.

The chain uses TRBV28 and TRBJ1-1; tentative D call: TRBD1 (5 bases). This CDR3 has 15 residues. CDR1 and CDR2 (germline): MDHEN, SYDVKM. Deletions cut 4 bases from V and 0 bases from J, with 12 bases between. The CDR3 sequence is CASSSSGVMNTEAFF. In nucleotides, the CDR3 is TGTGCCAGCAGTTCGTCGGGGGTGATGAACACTGAAGCTTTCTTT.

This clone came up once. The J gene is TRBJ1-1, the V gene TRBV6-1, with no clear D. CDR1 is MNHNS, CDR2 SASEGT, per germline. Trimming stripped 1 base from V and 8 bases from J, with 8 bases between. This CDR3 region has 12 residues. In DNA form, the CDR3 reads TGTGCCAGCAGTGAAGTAGGAGTAGAAGCTTTCTTT. This sequence encodes CASSEVGVEAFF.

This rearrangement joins TRBV27 to TRBJ1-5; 8 nucleotides align to TRBD1. This CDR3 is built from 14 residues. V trimming: 6 bases; J trimming: 3 bases; junction bases outside the gene matches: 4. CDR1 is MNHEY and CDR2 is SMNVEV in the germline V gene (reference sequence). For the CDR3, the DNA is TGTGCCAGCAGATGGACAGGGAACAATCAGCCCCAGCATTTT. Translation gives CASRWTGNNQPQHF.

For the CDR3, the DNA is TGTGCCAGCAGTGAATCGGGACAGGGCGGATATGGCTACACCTTC. Protein product: CASSESGQGGYGYTF. The chain links TRBV25-1 to TRBJ1-2, with 9 positions matching TRBD1. Trimming cost V 1 base and J 5 bases; bases outside gene matches: 5. The CDR3 totals 15 residues. Looked up from germline, CDR1 is MGHDK and CDR2 is SYGVNS.

Here the CDR3 reads CASSSSTPYEQYF. The CDR3 region has the DNA TGTGCCAGCAGTTCTAGCACCCCATACGAGCAGTACTTC. The V call is TRBV12-3 or TRBV12-4, the J call TRBJ2-7, with D possibly being TRBD2 (5 bases). V lost 4 bases and J lost 4, with 11 bases in between. CDR3 length equals 13 residues.

The chain has TRBV6-1 and TRBJ1-5; no firm D call. Trimming stripped 2 bases from V and 7 bases from J, with 9 bases between. Germline loops: CDR1 MNHNS, CDR2 SASEGT. The CDR3 loop spans 13 amino acids. DNA of the CDR3: TGTGCCAGCAGTGAACAGGTCACGCAGCCCCAGCATTTT. Its translation is CASSEQVTQPQHF.

The J gene is TRBJ2-3, the V gene TRBV6-6; 10 positions match TRBD2. The CDR3 spans 16 residues. With V trimmed by 6 bases and J by 8 bases, 14 bases remained unmatched. Germline lookup yields CDR1 MNHNY and CDR2 SVGAGI (reference sequence). The CDR3 DNA reads as TGTGCCAGCAGCTCCCCACGAGCGGGGGGGGCAGGTACGCAGTATTTT. Translated: CASSSPRAGGAGTQYF.

In its sample, this clone was seen once. V and J are TRBV28 and TRBJ2-7; D is unclear. The germline gives CDR1 MDHEN, CDR2 SYDVKM. The CDR3 consists of 12 residues. Trimming left V 3 bases short and J 4 bases short, with 7 bases between. The CDR3 DNA reads as TGTGCCAGCAGTTTTACCGGTTACGAGCAGTACTTC. This gives the protein CASSFTGYEQYF.

Comments on this clone: This sample includes further DNA sequences coding for the same CDR3. This chain uses TRBV24-1 with TRBJ1-1; 7 nucleotides line up with TRBD1. CDR3 length: 15 residues. The J segment lost 1 base and the V segment lost 3 bases, leaving 4 bases of the junction unmatched. Germline-derived CDR1 and CDR2 are KGHDR and SFDVKD. CDR3 DNA sequence: TGTGCCACCAGTGATCCTCGACAGGGGAACACTGAAGCTTTCTTT. Translation: CATSDPRQGNTEAFF.

The chain employs TRBV7-8 and TRBJ2-1, with 9 bases that match TRBD1. The CDR3 totals 16 residues. The V gene's germline CDR1 is SGHVS and CDR2 FQNEAQ. V lost 5 bases and J lost 6; bases outside the gene matches: 11. The CDR3 region is CASSPTRRQGGNEQFF. The CDR3 nucleotides are TGTGCCAGCAGCCCGACCCGGAGACAGGGGGGCAATGAGCAGTTCTTC.

The V gene is TRBV24-1, the J gene TRBJ2-5, with 8 positions matching TRBD2. Germline trimming cut 0 bases from V and 5 bases from J; bases unmatched to any gene: 4. Germline assignment: CDR1 KGHDR and CDR2 SFDVKD. CDR3 size: 15 residues. CDR3 coding DNA: TGTGCCACCAGTGATTTGACTAGCGGAAGGGAGACCCAGTACTTC. This codes for CATSDLTSGRETQYF.

Only one count was recorded for this clone. The rearrangement uses TRBV30 and TRBJ1-6, with a weak D call TRBD1 (5 bases). CDR3 size: 13 residues. Germline V gene lookup returns CDR1 GTSNPN and CDR2 SVGIG (reference sequence). Trimming took 0 bases from V and 10 from J, leaving 10 bases between them. The CDR3 sequence: CAWSVQGKSPLHF. The CDR3, as DNA: TGTGCCTGGAGTGTGCAGGGAAAATCACCCCTCCACTTT.

The V gene is TRBV5-1, the J gene TRBJ2-5, with TRBD1 matching over 8 bases. The CDR3 contains 16 residues. Germline V gene data show CDR1 as SGHRS and CDR2 as YFSETQ. The junction had 12 bases not matched to a gene; V was cut back by 3 bases and J by 5 bases. In DNA form, the CDR3 reads TGCGCCAGCAGCTCAGGACAGGGAGGTACGCGGGAGACCCAGTACTTC. Translating it yields CASSSGQGGTRETQYF.

The rearrangement joins TRBV5-5 to TRBJ1-2, with 8 bases fitting TRBD1. Germline loops: CDR1 SGHKS, CDR2 YYEKEE (reference sequence). V lost 6 bases and J lost 3; bases outside the gene matches: 7. The CDR3 sequence is 14 residues long. CDR3 in amino acids: CASNGQGVYYGYTF. The CDR3 coding sequence is TGTGCCAGCAACGGACAGGGTGTCTACTATGGCTACACCTTC. Combining the CDR3 with reference TRBV5-5 and TRBJ1-2 gives the whole variable domain DAGVTQSPTHLIKTRGQQVTLRCSPISGHKSVSWYQQVLGQGPQFIFQYYEKEERGRGNFPDRFSARQFPNYSSELNVNALLLGDSALYLCASNGQGVYYGYTFGSGTRLTVV.

The chain is built from TRBV6-5 and TRBJ2-1; tentative D call: TRBD2 (5 bases). Trimming stripped 5 bases from V and 0 bases from J, with 11 bases between. The CDR3 runs 15 residues. Germline V gene sequence: CDR1 MNHEY, CDR2 SVGAGI. Here the CDR3 reads CASSRASSSYNEQFF. In DNA form, the CDR3 reads TGTGCCAGCAGTCGCGCTAGCAGCTCCTACAATGAGCAGTTCTTC.

The rearrangement joins TRBV27 to TRBJ1-1; 7 bases agree with TRBD1. V gave up 6 bases and J gave up 2 bases; unmatched junction bases: 6. Germline values: CDR1 MNHEY, CDR2 SMNVEV (reference sequence). CDR3 size: 14 residues. As DNA, the CDR3 is TGTGCCAGCAGACCAGGGGGTCCCAACACTGAAGCTTTCTTT. It codes for CASRPGGPNTEAFF.

V usage is TRBV3-1 (or the pseudogene TRBV3-2) and J usage is TRBJ2-7, with TRBD2 as a possible D gene (5 bases). V dropped 1 base and J dropped 10 bases, with 14 bases sitting between them. The CDR3 extends over 13 amino acids. Germline-derived CDR1 and CDR2 are LGHDT and YNNKEL (reference sequence). The CDR3 nucleotides read TGTGCCAGCAGCCAAGCTGGCGGGCTGCCTCAGTACTTC. It specifies CASSQAGGLPQYF.

The CDR3 DNA reads as TGTGCCAGCAGCCCCAGTCCGGGACAGGGATCGGAAAACACCATATATTTT. Translating gives CASSPSPGQGSENTIYF. The rearrangement links TRBV7-9 to TRBJ1-3, with 9 bases aligning to TRBD1. The CDR3 totals 17 residues. V was clipped by 5 bases and J by 6 bases; unmatched bases: 14. Germline V gene lookup returns CDR1 SEHNR and CDR2 FQNEAQ (reference sequence).

This clone was detected only a few times. The J gene is TRBJ2-2, the V gene TRBV7-9, with 7 bases fitting TRBD1. Unmatched junction bases numbered 4, after V lost 8 bases and J lost 1 base. The CDR3 runs to 14 residues. Germline values: CDR1 SEHNR, CDR2 FQNEAQ (reference sequence). The CDR3 spells CASGQELNTGELFF. The CDR3, as DNA: TGTGCCAGCGGACAGGAGCTGAACACCGGGGAGCTGTTTTTT. Full variable domain (remainder filled in from reference TRBV7-9 and TRBJ2-2): DTGVSQNPRHKITKRGQNVTFRCDPISEHNRLYWYRQTLGQGPEFLTYFQNEAQLEKSRLLSDRFSAERPKGSFSTLEIQRTEQGDSAMYLCASGQELNTGELFFGEGSRLTVL.

The rearrangement links TRBV12-5 to TRBJ2-3, with D perhaps TRBD1 (6 bases). Between the trimmed V and J ends, which lost 3 bases and 0 bases, there was a span of 10 bases. The CDR3 consists of 15 residues. Looked up from germline, CDR1 is LGHNT and CDR2 is FRNRAP. CDR3 residues: CASGLGQTSTDTQYF. Here the CDR3 DNA reads TGTGCTAGTGGTTTAGGACAGACCAGCACAGATACGCAGTATTTT.

CDR3 sequence (DNA): TGTGCCAGCAGCCGTCATGCCGGGACTAGCGGGAGGGGAGATACGCAGTATTTT. It encodes CASSRHAGTSGRGDTQYF. V is TRBV28 and J is TRBJ2-3; TRBD2 matches at 16 bases. This CDR3 is built from 18 residues. V lost 6 bases to trimming and J lost 5 bases; unmatched junction nucleotides: 11. Germline CDR1 MDHEN, CDR2 SYDVKM.

The chain has TRBV7-2 and TRBJ1-3; D is ambiguous. The CDR3 totals 15 residues. Germline CDR1 reads SGHTA; CDR2 reads FQGNSA. With 1 base removed from V and 4 bases from J, the gap between germline ends came to 11 bases. The CDR3 here is CASSLDTVRGNTIYF. The CDR3 coding sequence is TGTGCCAGCAGCTTAGACACCGTCAGGGGAAACACCATATATTTT.

The chain joins TRBV24-1 to TRBJ2-7; D is possibly TRBD1 (5 bases). CDR3 length: 14 residues. Germline lookup yields CDR1 KGHDR and CDR2 SFDVKD. With 2 bases removed from V and 3 bases from J, the gap between germline ends came to 10 bases. The chain's CDR3 is CATSDSRQNYEQYF. The CDR3 nucleotides are TGTGCCACCAGTGATTCAAGACAGAACTACGAGCAGTACTTC.

This chain connects TRBV27 to TRBJ1-4; the D is unclear. There are 14 residues in the CDR3. Between the trimmed V and J ends, which lost 2 bases and 8 bases, there was a span of 12 bases. CDR1 is MNHEY, CDR2 SMNVEV, per germline (reference sequence). The CDR3 here is CASSLRGSKEKLFF. In nucleotides, the CDR3 is TGTGCCAGCAGTTTACGTGGCAGTAAAGAAAAACTGTTTTTT.

The V and J genes are TRBV27 and TRBJ2-7; 8 nucleotides match TRBD1. Trimming cost V 0 bases and J 2 bases; bases outside gene matches: 3. Germline V gene data show CDR1 as MNHEY and CDR2 as SMNVEV (reference sequence). The CDR3 is 15 residues long. The CDR3 sequence: CASSLSTGGTYEQYF. The DNA of the CDR3 is TGTGCCAGCAGTTTATCTACAGGGGGGACCTACGAGCAGTACTTC.

The chain employs TRBV5-5 and TRBJ2-1; the match to TRBD2 covers 9 bases. CDR1 and CDR2 from the germline V gene are SGHKS and YYEKEE (reference sequence). The CDR3 has 16 residues. V shed 0 bases and J 3 bases; nucleotides not matched to a gene: 4. The CDR3: CASSLGLAASYNEQFF. The CDR3 nucleotides read TGTGCCAGCAGCTTGGGACTAGCGGCGAGCTACAATGAGCAGTTCTTC. The full variable domain, its missing parts supplied by reference TRBV5-5 and TRBJ2-1, is DAGVTQSPTHLIKTRGQQVTLRCSPISGHKSVSWYQQVLGQGPQFIFQYYEKEERGRGNFPDRFSARQFPNYSSELNVNALLLGDSALYLCASSLGLAASYNEQFFGPGTRLTVL.

V and J are TRBV14 and TRBJ2-7; 7 positions agree with TRBD1. The CDR3 is made up of 16 amino acids. Unmatched junction bases numbered 10, after V lost 4 bases and J lost 1 base. Germline V lookup: CDR1 SGHDN, CDR2 FVKESK. CDR3 coding DNA: TGTGCCAGCAGCCGCCGAACAGGGGCCCTATCCTACGAGCAGTACTTC. It is translated as CASSRRTGALSYEQYF.